This T cell receptor beta chain was recorded in a study of blood T cell repertoires in COVID-19. The overall study: Collection of acute and convalescent COVID-19 samples took place in the United States, Italy and Spain. Nucleic acid was either cDNA or gDNA, and it came from T cells, B-cell-depleted T cells, or PBMCs.

Original handling: How many nucleated cells were present was estimated from reference gene primer amplification. Measured with immunoSEQ multiplex PCR; TCRdb has only the in-frame clones, and not every one. V and J calls and clone size are given by that table; D and trimming were obtained from the DNA. The table records about 170,000 clones, around nine tenths of them present only once. The V gene end was trimmed by 3 bases and the J gene end by 1 base; junction bases not matched to a gene: 6. Germline values: CDR1 MNHNS, CDR2 SASEGT. This CDR3 has 16 residues. In Seattle, patients joined the study during active infection and were tracked longitudinally.

The receptor was isolated from a woman older than 75 with COVID-19, enrolled during active disease. Sequenced: peripheral blood. The chain has TRBV6-1 and TRBJ2-3; 8 nucleotides align to TRBD1. In DNA form, the CDR3 reads TGTGCCAGCAGTGAGCGGGACAGGACCCGCACAGATACGCAGTATTTT. Its protein product is CASSERDRTRTDTQYF.